The subject of this entry is one T cell receptor beta chain. The data were taken from a study of blood T cell repertoires in COVID-19. Looking at the study overall: The United States, Italy and Spain provided the acute and convalescent COVID-19 samples.

With 6 bases clipped from V and 5 bases from J, the junction kept 6 bases outside the gene matches. This CDR3 has 13 residues. The germline gives CDR1 MNHEY, CDR2 SVGAGI. The data were produced by immunoSEQ multiplex PCR, yet TCRdb's version contains in-frame clones alone and is incomplete. The data hold about 69,000 clones, with approximately 75% observed a single time. The rearrangement joins TRBV6-5 to TRBJ1-1, with TRBD1 identical over 7 bases. The receptor was derived from a human donor in a cohort sampled during active COVID-19. Sequences were obtained from peripheral blood. Here the CDR3 DNA reads TGTGCCAGCAGCCACAGGGGTCGGACTGAAGCTTTCTTT. It yields the protein CASSHRGRTEAFF.